The clone carrying this TCR beta chain was counted ten times or more. The antigen remains unidentified. The data are from a study of T cells in Graves' hyperthyroidism and ophthalmopathy. Findings of the study overall: The majority of expanded thyroid clonotypes above 0.001 also appeared in blood.

Patients affected by ophthalmopathy presented a Clinical Activity Score of at least 3, a NOSPECS grade of at least 4, and disease duration below 3 months. Lactation, pregnancy, other autoimmune disease or uncontrolled infection led to exclusion of patients. The V end lost 0 bases, the J end lost 2 bases, and 8 bases lay between the germline ends. This CDR3 region has 14 residues. In germline, CDR1 is DFQATT, CDR2 SNEGSKA (reference sequence). Amplification targeted TCR beta CDR3 regions from RNA transcripts. The primer set for the first-round RT-PCR of the TCR CDR3 was HTBI. TCRdb re-called the multiplex PCR reads through MiXCR, storing one row per CDR3 protein. Among 40,000 to 60,000 distinct CDR3 sequences listed, over 40% were seen once.

The chain has TRBV20-1 and TRBJ1-5; D remains ambiguous. This TCR was recovered from a woman in her 50s with Graves' ophthalmopathy. Sequenced sample: blood. The CDR3 nucleotides read TGCAGTGCTAGAGATCCCGCTGGCAATCAGCCCCAGCATTTT. The encoded protein is CSARDPAGNQPQHF.